Below, 31 T cell receptor beta chains from the same sample are listed, as sequenced in a study of blood T cell repertoires in COVID-19. Clones were sequenced by immunoSEQ multiplex PCR, and TCRdb holds only the in-frame ones, with some missing. This table holds more than 300,000 clones, around 89% found once. Specimen: peripheral blood. The receptors derive from a woman aged 40 to 55 with COVID-19, enrolled during active disease.

The chain employs TRBV18 and TRBJ2-2; D unresolved. This CDR3 spans 13 amino acids. V lost 2 bases, J lost 9 bases, and 10 bases lay in between. Germline CDR1 and CDR2: KGHSH and LQKENI. In DNA, the CDR3 is TGTGCCAGCTCACCAGCCCCAGGCCGGGAGCTGTTTTTT. Protein product: CASSPAPGRELFF.

The genes are TRBV27 and TRBJ2-7, with no clear D. The germline V and J ends were trimmed by 6 bases and 0 bases, with 9 bases remaining between them. Germline V gene sequence: CDR1 MNHEY, CDR2 SMNVEV (reference sequence). This CDR3 contains 13 residues. The CDR3 loop reads CASRWASSYEQYF. CDR3 sequence (DNA): TGTGCCAGCAGGTGGGCCAGCTCCTACGAGCAGTACTTC.

V gene TRBV6-6 combines with J gene TRBJ2-1, with 7 bases aligning to TRBD1. This CDR3 has 15 amino acids. Trimming at V came to 4 bases and at J to 5 bases, leaving 8 bases not matched to a gene. Germline V gene data show CDR1 as MNHNY and CDR2 as SVGAGI (reference sequence). For the CDR3, the DNA is TGTGCCAGCAGTTTCTACAGGGGAATGAACAATGAGCAGTTCTTC. Its protein is CASSFYRGMNNEQFF.

The chain couples TRBV10-3 to TRBJ2-5; D is unresolved. Trimming left V 5 bases short and J 1 base short, with 11 bases between. This CDR3 region has 14 residues. CDR1 and CDR2 (germline): ENHRY, SYGVKD. Here the CDR3 DNA reads TGTGCCATCAGTCCAACAGATACCCAAGAGACCCAGTACTTC. Amino acids: CAISPTDTQETQYF.

As concerns this clone: Other nucleotide sequences from this sample produce the same CDR3. The chain couples TRBV28 to TRBJ2-7; tentatively, D is TRBD2 (5 bases). Trimming removed 4 bases from V and 2 bases from J, with 12 bases in between. The CDR3 runs 14 residues. The germline V gene encodes CDR1 MDHEN and CDR2 SYDVKM. The CDR3: CASSSPTGTYEQYF. The DNA for the CDR3 is TGTGCCAGCAGTTCCCCGACGGGGACCTACGAGCAGTACTTC. The full variable domain, rest sourced from reference TRBV28 and TRBJ2-7, is DVKVTQSSRYLVKRTGEKVFLECVQDMDHENMFWYRQDPGLGLRLIYFSYDVKMKEKGDIPEGYSVSREKKERFSLILESASTNQTSMYLCASSSPTGTYEQYFGPGTRLTVT.

This clone was seen once. V and J are TRBV2 and TRBJ2-1; 9 bases are shared with TRBD1. V lost 5 bases to trimming and J lost 3 bases; unmatched junction nucleotides: 5. CDR1 and CDR2 (germline): SNHLY, FYNNEI. This CDR3 is 15 amino acids long. The CDR3: CASSPGQGDYNEQFF. The CDR3 coding sequence is TGTGCCAGCAGTCCGGGACAGGGTGACTACAATGAGCAGTTCTTC. The full variable domain, its missing parts supplied by reference TRBV2 and TRBJ2-1, is EPEVTQTPSHQVTQMGQEVILRCVPISNHLYFYWYRQILGQKVEFLVSFYNNEISEKSEIFDDQFSVERPDGSNFTLKIRSTKLEDSAMYFCASSPGQGDYNEQFFGPGTRLTVL.

The chain uses TRBV5-6 and TRBJ2-3, with D possibly matching TRBD1 (5 bases). Trimming left V 7 bases short and J 4 bases short, with 13 bases between. The V gene's germline CDR1 is SGHDT and CDR2 YYEEEE. The CDR3 runs to 13 residues. Here the CDR3 reads CASQRGPADTQYF. CDR3 coding DNA: TGTGCCAGCCAAAGGGGTCCCGCAGATACGCAGTATTTT.

V usage is TRBV4-3 and J usage is TRBJ1-3; D gene unclear. Trimming took 1 base from V and 8 from J, leaving 15 bases between them. The CDR3 has 15 residues. Germline CDR1 LGHNA, CDR2 YSLEER. The CDR3 DNA reads TGCGCCAGCAGCCAAGTGGCGTCAAGACTGGACACCATATATTTT. Translation gives CASSQVASRLDTIYF.

This chain links TRBV19 with TRBJ2-7; D perhaps matches TRBD1 (6 bases). CDR3 length equals 14 residues. The germline V gene has CDR1 LNHDA and CDR2 SQIVND (reference sequence). V was shortened by 6 bases and J by 9 bases, with 21 bases between the two germline ends. In nucleotides, the CDR3 is TGTGCCAGTAGCAGGGACACCCCCTACGACGTGCAGTACTTC. Protein product: CASSRDTPYDVQYF.

J is TRBJ2-2 and V is TRBV9, with 8 bases identical to TRBD2. Trimming at V came to 0 bases and at J to 3 bases, leaving 1 base not matched to a gene. The germline V gene has CDR1 SGDLS and CDR2 YYNGEE. This CDR3 has 15 amino acids. The DNA for the CDR3 is TGTGCCAGCAGCGTAGGGACTAGCTACACCGGGGAGCTGTTTTTT. This encodes CASSVGTSYTGELFF.

This chain uses TRBV2 with TRBJ2-3; D is perhaps TRBD1 (8 bases). The germline V gene encodes CDR1 SNHLY and CDR2 FYNNEI. The CDR3 extends over 14 amino acids. V lost 6 bases, J lost 5 bases, and 15 bases lay in between. This chain's CDR3 is CASRDREGQDTQYF. DNA for the CDR3: TGTGCCAGCAGGGACAGGGAGGGCCAAGATACGCAGTATTTT.

This chain joins TRBV28 and TRBJ1-4; 8 bases line up with TRBD1. Germline V gene sequence: CDR1 MDHEN, CDR2 SYDVKM. This CDR3 contains 15 residues. After removal of 4 bases from V and 8 bases from J, the junction contained 9 bases not matched to a gene. Written as DNA, the CDR3 is TGTGCCAGCAGTTCGTTACAGGGGGAGGCGGAAAAACTGTTTTTT. This sequence encodes CASSSLQGEAEKLFF.

The chain joins TRBV6-5 to TRBJ1-4; no clear D. The CDR3 spans 13 residues. Germline loops: CDR1 MNHEY, CDR2 SVGAGI. Deletions cut 11 bases from V and 5 bases from J, with 15 bases between. The CDR3 DNA reads TGTGCCGTACGTAGTGGAGTCAATGAAAAACTGTTTTTT. This codes for CAVRSGVNEKLFF.

This chain uses TRBV5-1 with TRBJ2-5; 8 bases line up with TRBD1. V gave up 2 bases and J gave up 5 bases; unmatched junction bases: 5. CDR1 and CDR2 from the germline V gene are SGHRS and YFSETQ. The CDR3 spans 14 residues. CDR3 region: CASSLQGERETQYF. Here the CDR3 DNA reads TGCGCCAGCAGCTTACAGGGGGAGAGGGAGACCCAGTACTTC.

Notes on this clone: This sample includes further DNA sequences coding for the same CDR3. CDR3 bases: TGTGCCAGCAGCTTAGAAGCGGTGGGGCAAGAGACCCAGTACTTC. Amino acids: CASSLEAVGQETQYF. This chain links TRBV7-3 with TRBJ2-5, with a possible D match to TRBD2 (5 bases). V lost 2 bases and J 2 bases, leaving 12 bases between the germline ends. The CDR3 contains 15 residues. Germline CDR1 reads SGHTA; CDR2 reads FQGTGA.

This clone has only one observation. The J gene is TRBJ2-7, the V gene TRBV28; no clear D gene. The V gene lost 3 bases and the J gene lost 7 bases, with 16 bases spanning the gap. Germline-derived CDR1 and CDR2 are MDHEN and SYDVKM. There are 14 residues in the CDR3. The CDR3 region has the DNA TGTGCCAGCAGTTTTAGTCGCCCAAACCGGGAGCAGTACTTC. Translation gives CASSFSRPNREQYF.

V gene TRBV20-1 combines with J gene TRBJ2-7, with 10 positions matching TRBD2. Germline V gene data show CDR1 as DFQATT and CDR2 as SNEGSKA (reference sequence). Trimming at V came to 3 bases and at J to 6 bases, leaving 5 bases not matched to a gene. CDR3 length: 13 amino acids. The CDR3, as DNA: TGCAGTGCTAGTCAAGCGGGAGGGGGCGAGCAGTACTTC. It codes for CSASQAGGGEQYF.

The rearrangement links TRBV29-1 to TRBJ2-5, with D perhaps TRBD1 (5 bases). V was clipped by 6 bases and J by 5 bases, with 13 bases between them. This CDR3 contains 12 residues. Germline values: CDR1 SQVTM, CDR2 ANQGSEA. CDR3: CSVKGRVETQYF. The CDR3 DNA sequence: TGCAGCGTGAAAGGCAGGGTCGAGACCCAGTACTTC.

The V call is TRBV27, the J call TRBJ2-7; D is ambiguous. From germline, CDR1 is MNHEY and CDR2 SMNVEV (reference sequence). There are 14 residues in the CDR3. The V end lost 1 base, the J end lost 0 bases, and 7 bases lay between the germline ends. The CDR3 protein is CASSLYSSSYEQYF. Written as DNA, the CDR3 is TGTGCCAGCAGTTTATACTCGAGCTCCTACGAGCAGTACTTC.

The chain carries TRBV5-5 and TRBJ1-3; D not certain. Trimming shortened V by 0 bases and J by 6 bases, and 10 bases separated the two germline ends. Germline V CDR1 and CDR2: SGHKS, YYEKEE (reference sequence). The CDR3 spans 14 residues. The DNA of the CDR3 is TGTGCCAGCAGCTTGGCCGGGAGTGTAAACACCATATATTTT. It yields the protein CASSLAGSVNTIYF.

This chain links TRBV9 with TRBJ2-5, with TRBD1 matching 10 bases. The ends lost 4 bases at V and 5 bases at J; junction bases unmatched: 11. Germline V lookup: CDR1 SGDLS, CDR2 YYNGEE. The CDR3 extends over 16 amino acids. CDR3 DNA sequence: TGTGCCAGCAGCCCCCGAGGCCGGGACAGGGGTGAGACCCAGTACTTC. Residues: CASSPRGRDRGETQYF.

The CDR3 spells CSASRTGLNYGYTF. As DNA, the CDR3 is TGCAGTGCCAGTCGGACAGGACTTAACTATGGCTACACCTTC. This chain joins TRBV20-1 and TRBJ1-2; 7 bases match TRBD1. The ends lost 6 bases at V and 1 base at J; junction bases unmatched: 8. CDR3 length: 14 residues. Germline CDR1 reads DFQATT; CDR2 reads SNEGSKA (reference sequence).

In DNA form, the CDR3 reads TGTGCCAGCAGCGTAGACAGGGGCCTTTATAATTCACCCCTCCACTTT. This sequence encodes CASSVDRGLYNSPLHF. The chain recombines TRBV9 with TRBJ1-6, with 7 bases identical to TRBD1. The CDR3 runs 16 residues. The ends lost 0 bases at V and 4 bases at J; junction bases unmatched: 4. In germline, CDR1 is SGDLS, CDR2 YYNGEE. Based on the CDR3 plus reference TRBV9 and TRBJ1-6, the full variable domain is DSGVTQTPKHLITATGQRVTLRCSPRSGDLSVYWYQQSLDQGLQFLIQYYNGEERAKGNILERFSAQQFPDLHSELNLSSLELGDSALYFCASSVDRGLYNSPLHFGNGTRLTVT.

J is TRBJ2-2 and V is TRBV6-4; 8 nucleotides match TRBD1. With V trimmed by 3 bases and J by 4 bases, 4 bases remained unmatched. Per germline, CDR1 MRHNA and CDR2 SNTAGT. The CDR3 has 15 residues. The CDR3, as DNA: TGTGCCAGCAGTGAAAGAACAGGGGGCACCGGGGAGCTGTTTTTT. Translating gives CASSERTGGTGELFF.

The V and J genes are TRBV29-1 and TRBJ1-4, with 7 bases aligning to TRBD1. The CDR3 loop spans 15 amino acids. Germline lookup yields CDR1 SQVTM and CDR2 ANQGSEA. V lost 4 bases, J lost 7 bases, and 12 bases stayed unmatched. The CDR3 spells CSVARGRTRGEKLFF. For the CDR3, the DNA is TGCAGCGTTGCCAGGGGGAGGACCCGCGGTGAAAAACTGTTTTTT. Drawing the rest from reference TRBV29-1 and TRBJ1-4, the complete variable domain is SAVISQKPSRDICQRGTSLTIQCQVDSQVTMMFWYRQQPGQSLTLIATANQGSEATYESGFVIDKFPISRPNLTFSTLTVSNMSPEDSSIYLCSVARGRTRGEKLFFGSGTQLSVL.

In this sample, this clone turned up a few times. The CDR3 DNA follows: TGCGCCAGCAGCCAAGGCTCTAGCGGGGTCTACGAGCAGTACTTC. Protein sequence: CASSQGSSGVYEQYF. The rearrangement joins TRBV4-3 to TRBJ2-7, with 9 bases identical to TRBD2. CDR1 LGHNA and CDR2 YSLEER come from the germline V gene. Trimming removed 1 base from V and 3 bases from J; junction bases left unmatched: 4. This CDR3 contains 15 residues.

A single count supports this clone. The CDR3 sequence is CASSTGLWTDGYTF. In nucleotides, the CDR3 is TGTGCCAGTAGTACTGGACTTTGGACGGATGGCTACACCTTC. The V gene is TRBV19, the J gene TRBJ1-2; D gene uncertain. The V and J ends lost 4 bases and 6 bases respectively, with 15 bases between them. Germline V gives CDR1 LNHDA, CDR2 SQIVND (reference sequence). This CDR3 has 14 amino acids.

This clone was detected only once. J is TRBJ2-2 and V is TRBV12-5, with TRBD2 matching over 14 bases. Germline CDR1 and CDR2: LGHNT and FRNRAP. The trim removed 5 bases at V and 7 bases at J, leaving 3 bases unmatched. The CDR3 consists of 15 residues. CDR3 sequence reads: CASGTGLAGVGELFF. The DNA of the CDR3 is TGTGCTAGTGGTACGGGACTAGCGGGGGTCGGGGAGCTGTTTTTT.

This clone was detected only once. This rearrangement joins TRBV19 to TRBJ1-1; D is possibly TRBD1 (6 bases). The CDR3 runs 12 residues. CDR1 is LNHDA, CDR2 SQIVND, per germline (reference sequence). Trimming cost V 5 bases and J 5 bases, with 9 bases left between them. In DNA form, the CDR3 reads TGTGCCAGTAGTGTAGGACAGACTGAAGCTTTCTTT. Amino acids: CASSVGQTEAFF.

The rearrangement uses TRBV24-1 and TRBJ1-1, with D possibly being TRBD1 (6 bases). The CDR3 has 14 residues. Germline V gene data show CDR1 as KGHDR and CDR2 as SFDVKD. With 3 bases removed from V and 5 bases from J, the gap between germline ends came to 12 bases. The CDR3 loop is CATSDTGLGTEAFF. The CDR3 DNA reads as TGTGCCACCAGTGATACAGGGTTGGGGACTGAAGCTTTCTTT.

The V call is TRBV7-3, the J call TRBJ1-1, with D tentatively TRBD1 (5 bases). Trimming shortened V by 0 bases and J by 4 bases, and 15 bases separated the two germline ends. The CDR3 loop spans 16 amino acids. CDR1 is SGHTA and CDR2 is FQGTGA in the germline V gene. The CDR3 DNA is TGTGCCAGCAGCTTAACGCCGGCCGGGGGAGGCACTGAAGCTTTCTTT. It yields the protein CASSLTPAGGGTEAFF.